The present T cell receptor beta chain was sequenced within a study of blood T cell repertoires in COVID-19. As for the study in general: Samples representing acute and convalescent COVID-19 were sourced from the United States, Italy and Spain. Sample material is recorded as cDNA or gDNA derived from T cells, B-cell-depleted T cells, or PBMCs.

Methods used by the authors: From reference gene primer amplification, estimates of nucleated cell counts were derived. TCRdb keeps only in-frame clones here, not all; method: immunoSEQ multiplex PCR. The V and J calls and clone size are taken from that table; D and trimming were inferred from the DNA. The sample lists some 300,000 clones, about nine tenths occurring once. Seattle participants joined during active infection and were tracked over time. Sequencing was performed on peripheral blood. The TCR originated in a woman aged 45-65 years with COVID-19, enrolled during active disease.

The CDR3 here is CATSATGLNTEAFF. The CDR3 DNA sequence: TGTGCCACCAGTGCGACAGGGTTAAACACTGAAGCTTTCTTT. The J gene is TRBJ1-1, the V gene TRBV24-1; 7 bases fit TRBD1. J lost 2 bases, V lost 5 bases, and 4 bases had no gene match. This CDR3 has 14 amino acids. CDR1 is KGHDR and CDR2 is SFDVKD in the germline V gene.